This is a list of T cell receptor beta chains from one sample in a study of response to subunit inactivated influenza vaccine. TCRdb itself ran the RT-PCR reads through MiXCR, one entry per CDR3 protein. The sample records 700,000 to 900,000 distinct CDR3 sequences, about 20% being singletons. The sample in question was PBMCs from blood, obtained about 5 days after vaccination. Receptors originate from a man over 45 who received an inactivated influenza vaccine. CDR3s include the opening cysteine and the closing phenylalanine or tryptophan. The order of the fields is V gene, clone size, D gene, J gene, CDR3 protein, CDR3 DNA. The D gene is left open where the match is weak. Clone size appears in some rows only: once, few, many, or a class for an expanded clone.

TRBV5-1	few	.	TRBJ2-1	CASSRHGLHNEQFF	TGCGCCAGCAGCCGACATGGCCTCCACAATGAGCAGTTCTTC
TRBV6-2/TRBV6-3	.	.	TRBJ2-1	CASSGFYEQFF	TGTGCCAGCAGTGGGTTTTATGAGCAGTTCTTC
TRBV24-1	few	.	TRBJ1-2	CATSDSHGDYGYTF	TGTGCCACCAGTGATTCTCATGGGGACTATGGCTACACCTTC
TRBV5-1	few	.	TRBJ1-2	CASRRWDGVHGYTF	TGCGCCAGCAGACGATGGGATGGCGTACATGGCTACACCTTC
TRBV25-1	.	.	TRBJ2-6	CASSESRRIAGANVLTF	TGTGCCAGCAGTGAATCTAGGCGGATAGCCGGGGCCAACGTCCTGACTTTC
TRBV9	.	.	TRBJ2-1	CASSRRPNNEQFF	TGTGCCAGCAGCCGGCGGCCCAACAATGAGCAGTTCTTC
TRBV6-5	once	.	TRBJ1-1	CASSYSEGTNTEAFF	TGTGCCAGCAGTTACTCAGAGGGGACGAACACTGAAGCTTTCTTT
TRBV10-3	.	.	TRBJ1-2	CAISELRLQGYTF	TGTGCCATCAGTGAGCTAAGGCTCCAAGGCTACACCTTC
TRBV7-3	few	TRBD1	TRBJ2-1	CASSGTGGREQFF	TGTGCCAGCAGCGGGACAGGGGGCCGTGAGCAGTTCTTC
TRBV7-9	.	.	TRBJ1-4	CASSRGGQNEKLFF	TGTGCCAGCAGCCGCGGAGGGCAGAATGAAAAACTGTTTTTT
TRBV10-3	few	.	TRBJ2-3	CAISDTRRLSHSTDTQYF	TGTGCCATCAGTGATACCCGGAGATTGAGCCATAGCACAGATACGCAGTATTTT
TRBV5-6	many	.	TRBJ2-7	CASSLVFRNTGTGPEQYF	TGTGCCAGCAGCTTGGTTTTTAGGAACACAGGGACGGGGCCCGAGCAGTACTTC
TRBV12-3/TRBV12-4	many	.	TRBJ2-2	CASMGGGYANTGELFF	TGTGCCAGCATGGGAGGCGGTTACGCGAACACCGGGGAGCTGTTTTTT
TRBV25-1	.	.	TRBJ2-6	CASSESASSGANVLTF	TGTGCCAGCAGTGAATCGGCCAGCTCTGGGGCCAACGTCCTGACTTTC
TRBV4-1	.	TRBD2	TRBJ2-5	CASSLAGLAGGIKETQYF	TGCGCCAGCAGCCTGGCCGGACTAGCGGGGGGCATCAAGGAGACCCAGTACTTC
TRBV20-1	few	.	TRBJ1-3	CSVSGVSGNTIYF	TGCAGTGTCAGCGGAGTCTCTGGAAACACCATATATTTT
TRBV5-6	once	.	TRBJ2-2	CASSLVPGYTGELFF	TGTGCCAGCAGCTTGGTGCCCGGATACACCGGGGAGCTGTTTTTT
TRBV12-3/TRBV12-4	once	.	TRBJ2-3	CASRSSLGGSASFTDTQYF	TGTGCCAGCAGATCCTCGTTGGGGGGCAGCGCTTCCTTCACAGATACGCAGTATTTT
TRBV18	.	.	TRBJ1-2	CASSPPSRTSNYGYTF	TGTGCCAGCTCACCACCTTCAAGGACTTCTAACTATGGCTACACCTTC
TRBV7-9	.	TRBD1	TRBJ2-7	CASSSGQGDYEQYF	TGTGCCAGCAGCTCAGGACAGGGGGACTACGAGCAGTACTTC
TRBV7-2	.	.	TRBJ2-6	CASTPSGFGANVLTF	TGTGCCAGCACCCCATCGGGGTTCGGGGCCAACGTCCTGACTTTC
TRBV10-3	few	TRBD1	TRBJ2-2	CAISVSDRGGKTGELFF	TGTGCCATCAGTGTTTCGGACAGGGGAGGAAAAACCGGGGAGCTGTTTTTT
TRBV4-1	.	TRBD1	TRBJ1-1	CASSQSPPRGRNTEAFF	TGCGCCAGCAGCCAAAGCCCCCCAAGGGGGCGGAACACTGAAGCTTTCTTT
TRBV20-1	.	.	TRBJ2-3	CSATPATGDTQYF	TGCAGTGCTACCCCCGCGACAGGCGACACGCAGTATTTT
TRBV12-3/TRBV12-4	.	.	TRBJ2-7	CASTSDNEGPEQYF	TGTGCCAGCACCTCCGATAATGAGGGGCCCGAGCAGTACTTC
TRBV7-2	few	.	TRBJ2-3	CASSFLTGLSQGTQYF	TGTGCCAGCAGCTTTCTCACAGGACTGTCACAGGGTACGCAGTATTTT
TRBV5-1	.	TRBD2	TRBJ2-2	CASSARGLAGVYTGELFF	TGCGCCAGCAGCGCGAGGGGGCTAGCGGGGGTCTACACCGGGGAGCTGTTTTTT